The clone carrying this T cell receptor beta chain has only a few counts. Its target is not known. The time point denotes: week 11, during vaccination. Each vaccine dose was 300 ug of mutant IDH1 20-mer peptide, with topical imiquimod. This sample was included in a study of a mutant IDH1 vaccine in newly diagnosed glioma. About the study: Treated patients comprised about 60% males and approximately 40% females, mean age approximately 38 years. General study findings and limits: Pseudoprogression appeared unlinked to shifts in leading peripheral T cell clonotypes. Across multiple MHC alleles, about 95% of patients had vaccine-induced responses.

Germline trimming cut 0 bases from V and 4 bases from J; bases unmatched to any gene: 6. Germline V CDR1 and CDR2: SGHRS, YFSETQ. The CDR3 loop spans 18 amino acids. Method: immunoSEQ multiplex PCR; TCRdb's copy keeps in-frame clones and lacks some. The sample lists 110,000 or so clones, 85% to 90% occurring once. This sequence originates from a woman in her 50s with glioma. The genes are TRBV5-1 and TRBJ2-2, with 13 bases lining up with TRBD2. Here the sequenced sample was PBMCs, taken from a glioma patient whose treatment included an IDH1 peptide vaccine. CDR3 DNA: TGCGCCAGCAGCTTGGGGACTAGCGGGAGAGTACTCACCGGGGAGCTGTTTTTT. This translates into CASSLGTSGRVLTGELFF.